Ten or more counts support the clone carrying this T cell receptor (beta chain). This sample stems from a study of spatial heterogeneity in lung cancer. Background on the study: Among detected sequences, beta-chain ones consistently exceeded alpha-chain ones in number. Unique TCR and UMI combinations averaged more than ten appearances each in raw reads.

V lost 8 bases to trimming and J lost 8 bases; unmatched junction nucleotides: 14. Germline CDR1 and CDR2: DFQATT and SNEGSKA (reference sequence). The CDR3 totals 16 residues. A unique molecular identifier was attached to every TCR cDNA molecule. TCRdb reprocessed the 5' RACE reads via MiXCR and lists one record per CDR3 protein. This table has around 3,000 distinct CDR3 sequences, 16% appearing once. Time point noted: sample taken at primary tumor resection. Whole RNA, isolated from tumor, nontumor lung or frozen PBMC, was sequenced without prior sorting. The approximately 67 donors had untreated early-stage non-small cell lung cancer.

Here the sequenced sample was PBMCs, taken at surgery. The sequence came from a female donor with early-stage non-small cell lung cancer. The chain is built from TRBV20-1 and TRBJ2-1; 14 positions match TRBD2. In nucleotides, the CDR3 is TGCAGTCCGGGGGGGCGAGGGACTAGCGGGAGAGATGAGCAGTTCTTC. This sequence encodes CSPGGRGTSGRDEQFF.